This record concerns one T cell receptor beta chain sequence. These data belong to a study of T cell changes during pregnancy in multiple sclerosis. Clones were read by immunoSEQ multiplex PCR, and TCRdb kept only the in-frame ones, dropping some. The sample carries around 35,000 clones, roughly 88% recorded once. Per germline, CDR1 SGDLS and CDR2 YYNGEE. CDR3 length: 17 amino acids. V lost 4 bases and J lost 0; bases outside the gene matches: 12. Specimen: CD8+ T cells from peripheral blood mononuclear cells, collected after pregnancy. This receptor was taken from a female donor with multiple sclerosis, enrolled in a pregnancy study. V gene TRBV9 combines with J gene TRBJ2-7; the match to TRBD2 covers 8 bases. DNA of the CDR3: TGTGCCAGCAGCTCCGGGGGGGTCCTCTCCCACTCCTACGAGCAGTACTTC. Translated, it gives CASSSGGVLSHSYEQYF.